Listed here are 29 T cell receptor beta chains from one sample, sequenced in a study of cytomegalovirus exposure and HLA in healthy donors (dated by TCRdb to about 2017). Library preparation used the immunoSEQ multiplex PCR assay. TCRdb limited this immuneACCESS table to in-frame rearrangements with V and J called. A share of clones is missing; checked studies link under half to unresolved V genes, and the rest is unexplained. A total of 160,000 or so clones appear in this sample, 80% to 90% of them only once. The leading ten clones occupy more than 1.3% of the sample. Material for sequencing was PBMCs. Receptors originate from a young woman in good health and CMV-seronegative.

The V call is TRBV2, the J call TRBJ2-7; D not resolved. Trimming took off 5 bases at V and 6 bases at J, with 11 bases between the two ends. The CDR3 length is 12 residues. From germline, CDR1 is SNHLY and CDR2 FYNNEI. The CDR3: CASSPTTTEQYF. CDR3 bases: TGTGCCAGCAGTCCAACAACTACCGAGCAGTACTTC. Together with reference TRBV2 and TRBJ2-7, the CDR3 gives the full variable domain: EPEVTQTPSHQVTQMGQEVILRCVPISNHLYFYWYRQILGQKVEFLVSFYNNEISEKSEIFDDQFSVERPDGSNFTLKIRSTKLEDSAMYFCASSPTTTEQYFGPGTRLTVT.

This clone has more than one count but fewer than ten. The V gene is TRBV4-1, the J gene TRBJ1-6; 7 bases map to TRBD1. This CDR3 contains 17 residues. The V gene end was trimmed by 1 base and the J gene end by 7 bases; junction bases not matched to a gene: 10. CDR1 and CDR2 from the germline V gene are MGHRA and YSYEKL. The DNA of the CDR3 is TGCGCCAGCAGCCAAGGACCGACAGGGCTTGCGAATTCACCCCTCCACTTT. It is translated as CASSQGPTGLANSPLHF.

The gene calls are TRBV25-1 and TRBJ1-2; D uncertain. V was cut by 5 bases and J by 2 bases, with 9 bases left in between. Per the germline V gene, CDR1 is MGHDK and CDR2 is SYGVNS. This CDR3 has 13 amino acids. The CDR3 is CASSLGGNYGYTF. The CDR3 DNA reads TGTGCCAGCAGTCTAGGAGGAAACTATGGCTACACCTTC.

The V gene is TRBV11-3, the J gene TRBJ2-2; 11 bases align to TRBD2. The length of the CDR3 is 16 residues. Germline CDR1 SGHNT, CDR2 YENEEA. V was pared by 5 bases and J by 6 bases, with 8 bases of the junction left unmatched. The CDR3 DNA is TGTGCCAGCAGCCCCCTGTCGGGACTAGCGGCCGGGGAGCTGTTTTTT. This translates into CASSPLSGLAAGELFF.

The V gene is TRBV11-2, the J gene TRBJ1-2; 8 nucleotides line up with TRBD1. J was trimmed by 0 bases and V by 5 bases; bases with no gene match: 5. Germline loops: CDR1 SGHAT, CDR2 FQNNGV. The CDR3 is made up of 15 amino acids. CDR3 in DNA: TGTGCCAGCAGCATTGACAGGGGAGCTAACTATGGCTACACCTTC. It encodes CASSIDRGANYGYTF.

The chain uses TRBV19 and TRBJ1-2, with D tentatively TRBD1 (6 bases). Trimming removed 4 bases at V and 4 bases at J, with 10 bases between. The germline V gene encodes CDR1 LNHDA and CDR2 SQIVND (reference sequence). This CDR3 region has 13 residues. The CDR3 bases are TGTGCCAGTAGTACCACAGGGTTCTATGGCTACACCTTC. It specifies CASSTTGFYGYTF.

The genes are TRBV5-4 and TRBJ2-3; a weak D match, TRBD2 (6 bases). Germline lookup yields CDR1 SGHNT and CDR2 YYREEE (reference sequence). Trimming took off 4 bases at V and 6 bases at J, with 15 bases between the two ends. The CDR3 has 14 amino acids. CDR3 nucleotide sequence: TGTGCCAGCAGCGGGCAGACTAGTCCGGATACGCAGTATTTT. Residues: CASSGQTSPDTQYF.

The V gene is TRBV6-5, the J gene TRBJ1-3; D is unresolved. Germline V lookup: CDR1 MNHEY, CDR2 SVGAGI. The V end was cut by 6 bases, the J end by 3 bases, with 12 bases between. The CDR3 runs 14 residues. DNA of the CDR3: TGTGCCAGCAGCCCCGGGTTGATTGGAAACACCATATATTTT. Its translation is CASSPGLIGNTIYF.

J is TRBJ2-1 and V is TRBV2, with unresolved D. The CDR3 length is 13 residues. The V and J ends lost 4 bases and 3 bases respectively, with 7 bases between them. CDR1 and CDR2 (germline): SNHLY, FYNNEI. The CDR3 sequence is CASSAQNYNEQFF. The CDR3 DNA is TGTGCCAGCAGTGCTCAGAACTACAATGAGCAGTTCTTC. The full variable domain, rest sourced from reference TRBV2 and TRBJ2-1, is EPEVTQTPSHQVTQMGQEVILRCVPISNHLYFYWYRQILGQKVEFLVSFYNNEISEKSEIFDDQFSVERPDGSNFTLKIRSTKLEDSAMYFCASSAQNYNEQFFGPGTRLTVL.

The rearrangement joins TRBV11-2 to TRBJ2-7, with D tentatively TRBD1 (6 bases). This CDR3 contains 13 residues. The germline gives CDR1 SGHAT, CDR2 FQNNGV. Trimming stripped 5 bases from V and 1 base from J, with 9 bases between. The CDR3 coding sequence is TGTGCCAGCAGCGGCAGGGGATCCTACGAGCAGTACTTC. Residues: CASSGRGSYEQYF.

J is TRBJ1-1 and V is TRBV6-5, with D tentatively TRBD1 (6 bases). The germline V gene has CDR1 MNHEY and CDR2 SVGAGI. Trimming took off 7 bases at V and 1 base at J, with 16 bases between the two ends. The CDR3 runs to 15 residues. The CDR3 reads CASTTLGDKNTEAFF. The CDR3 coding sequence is TGTGCCAGCACTACACTCGGGGACAAGAACACTGAAGCTTTCTTT.

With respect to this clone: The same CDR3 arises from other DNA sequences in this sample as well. CDR3 region: CASSFLLAGGTDTQYF. In DNA, the CDR3 is TGTGCCAGCAGTTTCTTACTAGCGGGGGGGACAGATACGCAGTATTTT. J is TRBJ2-3 and V is TRBV27; 13 positions match TRBD2. Germline V CDR1 and CDR2: MNHEY, SMNVEV (reference sequence). The CDR3 runs to 16 residues. The junction had 3 bases not matched to a gene; V was cut back by 3 bases and J by 3 bases.

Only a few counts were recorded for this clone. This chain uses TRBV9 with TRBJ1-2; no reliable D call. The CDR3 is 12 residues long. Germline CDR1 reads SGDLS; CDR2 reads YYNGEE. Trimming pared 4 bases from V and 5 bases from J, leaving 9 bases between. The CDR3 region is CASSSRLYGYTF. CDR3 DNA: TGTGCCAGCAGCAGCAGGCTATATGGCTACACCTTC.

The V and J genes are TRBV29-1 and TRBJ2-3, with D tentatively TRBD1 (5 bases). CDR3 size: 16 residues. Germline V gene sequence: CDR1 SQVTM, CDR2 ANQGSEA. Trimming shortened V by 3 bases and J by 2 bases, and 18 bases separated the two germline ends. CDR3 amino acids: CSVDPPPGLSTDTQYF. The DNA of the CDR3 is TGCAGCGTTGACCCCCCCCCAGGGCTATCCACAGATACGCAGTATTTT.

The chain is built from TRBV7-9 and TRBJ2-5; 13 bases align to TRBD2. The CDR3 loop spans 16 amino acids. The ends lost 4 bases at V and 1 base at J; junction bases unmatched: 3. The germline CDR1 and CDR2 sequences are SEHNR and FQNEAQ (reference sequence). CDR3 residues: CASSSRLAGGQETQYF. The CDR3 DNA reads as TGTGCCAGCAGCTCAAGACTAGCGGGGGGCCAAGAGACCCAGTACTTC.

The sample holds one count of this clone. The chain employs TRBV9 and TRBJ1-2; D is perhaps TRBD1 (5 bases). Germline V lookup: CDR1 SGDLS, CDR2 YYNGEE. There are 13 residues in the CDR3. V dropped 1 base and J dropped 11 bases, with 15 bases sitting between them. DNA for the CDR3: TGTGCCAGCAGCGTAACGTGGCAGGGTAGTTACACCTTC. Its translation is CASSVTWQGSYTF.

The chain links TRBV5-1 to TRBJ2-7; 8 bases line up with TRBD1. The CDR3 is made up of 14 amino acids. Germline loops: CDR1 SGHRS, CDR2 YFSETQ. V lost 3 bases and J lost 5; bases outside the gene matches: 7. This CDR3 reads CASSYTGQAHEQYF. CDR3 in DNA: TGCGCCAGCAGCTACACGGGACAGGCACACGAGCAGTACTTC.

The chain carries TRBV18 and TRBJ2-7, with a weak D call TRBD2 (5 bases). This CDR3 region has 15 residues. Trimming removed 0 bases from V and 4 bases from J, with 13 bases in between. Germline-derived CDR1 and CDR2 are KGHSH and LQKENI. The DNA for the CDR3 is TGTGCCAGCTCACCACCGAGGGAGAGGGCTTACGAGCAGTACTTC. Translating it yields CASSPPRERAYEQYF.

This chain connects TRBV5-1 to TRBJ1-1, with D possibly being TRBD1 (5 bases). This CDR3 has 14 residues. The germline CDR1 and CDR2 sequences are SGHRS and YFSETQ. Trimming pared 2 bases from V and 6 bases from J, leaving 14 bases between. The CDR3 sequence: CASSFSGTRPEAFF. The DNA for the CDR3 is TGCGCCAGCAGCTTTAGCGGGACGCGGCCTGAAGCTTTCTTT. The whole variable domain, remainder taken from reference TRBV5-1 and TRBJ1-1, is KAGVTQTPRYLIKTRGQQVTLSCSPISGHRSVSWYQQTPGQGLQFLFEYFSETQRNKGNFPGRFSGRQFSNSRSEMNVSTLELGDSALYLCASSFSGTRPEAFFGQGTRLTVV.

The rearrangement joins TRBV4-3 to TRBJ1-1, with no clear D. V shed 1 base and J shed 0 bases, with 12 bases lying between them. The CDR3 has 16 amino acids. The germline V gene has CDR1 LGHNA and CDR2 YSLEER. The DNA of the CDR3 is TGCGCCAGCAGCCAAGTGGCGGGGTTGATGAACACTGAAGCTTTCTTT. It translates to CASSQVAGLMNTEAFF.

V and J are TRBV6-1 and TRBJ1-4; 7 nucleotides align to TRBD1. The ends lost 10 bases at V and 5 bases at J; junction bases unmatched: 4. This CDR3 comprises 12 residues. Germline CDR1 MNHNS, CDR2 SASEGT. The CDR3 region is CATRGPNEKLFF. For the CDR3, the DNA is TGTGCCACGAGGGGGCCCAATGAAAAACTGTTTTTT.

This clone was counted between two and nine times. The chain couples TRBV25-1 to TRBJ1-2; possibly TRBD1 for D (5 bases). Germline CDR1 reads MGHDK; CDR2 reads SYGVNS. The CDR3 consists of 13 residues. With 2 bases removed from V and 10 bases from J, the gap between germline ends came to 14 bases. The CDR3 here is CASSEGDSVDYTF. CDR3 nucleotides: TGTGCCAGCAGTGAAGGAGACAGCGTGGACTACACCTTC.

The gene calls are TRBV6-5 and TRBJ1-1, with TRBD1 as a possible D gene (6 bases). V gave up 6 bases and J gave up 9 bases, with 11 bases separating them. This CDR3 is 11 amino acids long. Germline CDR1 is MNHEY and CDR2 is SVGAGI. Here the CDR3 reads CASSQGQKAFF. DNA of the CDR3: TGTGCCAGCAGCCAAGGACAGAAAGCTTTCTTT.

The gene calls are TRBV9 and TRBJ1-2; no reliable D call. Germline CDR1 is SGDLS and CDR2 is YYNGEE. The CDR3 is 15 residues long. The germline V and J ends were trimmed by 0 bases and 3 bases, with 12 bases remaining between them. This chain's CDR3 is CASSVDPEGYYGYTF. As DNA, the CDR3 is TGTGCCAGCAGCGTAGACCCCGAGGGCTACTATGGCTACACCTTC.

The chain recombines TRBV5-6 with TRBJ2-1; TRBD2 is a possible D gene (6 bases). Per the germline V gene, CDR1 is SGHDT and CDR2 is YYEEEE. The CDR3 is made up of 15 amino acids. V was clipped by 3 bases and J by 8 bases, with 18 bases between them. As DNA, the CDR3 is TGTGCCAGCAGCTGGGCGCGACTAGGAAGTTATGAGCAGTTCTTC. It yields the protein CASSWARLGSYEQFF. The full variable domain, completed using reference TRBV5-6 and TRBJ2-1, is DAGVTQSPTHLIKTRGQQVTLRCSPKSGHDTVSWYQQALGQGPQFIFQYYEEEERQRGNFPDRFSGHQFPNYSSELNVNALLLGDSALYLCASSWARLGSYEQFFGPGTRLTVL.

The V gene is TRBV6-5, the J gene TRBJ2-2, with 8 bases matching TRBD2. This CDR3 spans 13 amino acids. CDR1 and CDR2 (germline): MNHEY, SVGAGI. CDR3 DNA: TGTGCAACCGGGAGGGGCGACACCGGGGAGCTGTTTTTT. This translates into CATGRGDTGELFF.

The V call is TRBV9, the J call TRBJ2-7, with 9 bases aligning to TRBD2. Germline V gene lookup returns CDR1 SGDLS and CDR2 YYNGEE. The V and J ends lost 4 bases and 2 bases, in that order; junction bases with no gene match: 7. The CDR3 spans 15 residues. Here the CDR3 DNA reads TGTGCCAGCAGCCCTGCGGGACTAGCCACCTACGAGCAGTACTTC. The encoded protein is CASSPAGLATYEQYF. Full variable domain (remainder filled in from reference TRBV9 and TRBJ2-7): DSGVTQTPKHLITATGQRVTLRCSPRSGDLSVYWYQQSLDQGLQFLIQYYNGEERAKGNILERFSAQQFPDLHSELNLSSLELGDSALYFCASSPAGLATYEQYFGPGTRLTVT.

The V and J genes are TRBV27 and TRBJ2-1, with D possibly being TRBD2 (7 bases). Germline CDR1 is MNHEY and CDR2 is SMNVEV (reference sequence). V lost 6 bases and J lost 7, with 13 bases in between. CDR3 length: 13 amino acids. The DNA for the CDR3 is TGTGCCAGCAGCCGGGGGGCGGGAAATGAGCAGTTCTTC. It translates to CASSRGAGNEQFF.

The CDR3 spells CASSQEEARTGSGANVLTF. The CDR3, as DNA: TGTGCCAGCAGCCAAGAAGAAGCCCGGACAGGCTCTGGGGCCAACGTCCTGACTTTC. The rearrangement uses TRBV4-2 and TRBJ2-6; 7 bases are a match to TRBD1. V was pared by 0 bases and J by 0 bases, with 8 bases of the junction left unmatched. CDR3 length equals 19 residues. Germline CDR1 is LGHNA and CDR2 is YNFKEQ.